A selection of T cell receptor beta chains follows, all from one sample in a study of vaccination and CD4 T cells after COVID-19. TCRdb processed the PCR reads anew with MiXCR; each CDR3 protein has one entry. The sample includes thousands of distinct CDR3 sequences, around 79% of them seen just once. Antigen specificity for these receptors is unknown. The sequenced material came from CD4+ T cells from blood, cultured in vitro. The receptors shown here come from a human donor who had recovered from COVID-19. CDR3s include the opening cysteine and the closing phenylalanine or tryptophan. The D gene is left open where the match is weak. Size values are once, few and many counts, or a class for expanded clones, and some rows have none.

abundance: .; d_gene: TRBD1; v_gene: TRBV19; j_gene: TRBJ1-2; CDR3aa: CASRTGQTNYGYTF; CDR3nt: TGTGCCAGTAGGACGGGACAGACTAACTATGGCTACACCTTC
abundance: .; d_gene: .; v_gene: TRBV2; j_gene: TRBJ1-3; CDR3aa: CASSATVAGNTIYF; CDR3nt: TGTGCCAGCAGCGCGACAGTAGCCGGAAACACCATATATTTT
abundance: .; d_gene: .; v_gene: TRBV6-5; j_gene: TRBJ2-5; CDR3aa: CASSYQGKETQYF; CDR3nt: TGTGCCAGCAGTTACCAGGGGAAAGAGACCCAGTACTTC
abundance: few; d_gene: TRBD1; v_gene: TRBV28; j_gene: TRBJ1-6; CDR3aa: CASSNPDRENNSPLHF; CDR3nt: TGTGCCAGCAGTAATCCGGACAGGGAGAATAATTCACCCCTCCACTTT
abundance: .; d_gene: .; v_gene: TRBV6-1; j_gene: TRBJ2-4; CDR3aa: CASSERVYGIAKNIQYF; CDR3nt: TGTGCCAGCAGTGAAAGGGTTTATGGAATAGCCAAAAACATTCAGTACTTC
abundance: .; d_gene: TRBD2; v_gene: TRBV10-1; j_gene: TRBJ2-2; CDR3aa: CASSGQRENTGELFF; CDR3nt: TGCGCCAGCAGTGGGCAGCGGGAGAACACCGGGGAGCTGTTTTTT
abundance: .; d_gene: .; v_gene: TRBV6-5; j_gene: TRBJ2-5; CDR3aa: CASSYSGGRRETQYF; CDR3nt: TGTGCCAGCAGTTACTCGGGGGGGCGAAGAGAGACCCAGTACTTC
abundance: .; d_gene: TRBD2; v_gene: TRBV24-1; j_gene: TRBJ2-2; CDR3aa: CATSDPLGGIAGELFF; CDR3nt: TGTGCCACCAGTGACCCTCTGGGAGGGATCGCCGGGGAGCTGTTTTTT
abundance: .; d_gene: .; v_gene: TRBV27; j_gene: TRBJ1-6; CDR3aa: CASSSQGWTPLHF; CDR3nt: TGTGCCAGCAGTTCGCAGGGCTGGACGCCCCTCCACTTT